Following are 28 T cell receptor beta chains from one sample sequenced in a study of low-dose radiotherapy and immunotherapy resistance in tumors. TRAV- and TRBV-specific primers, spanning alpha and beta chains, primed first-strand cDNA. With a V-primer adapter and a constant-region primer, TCRs were amplified for roughly 21 PCR cycles. One entry per CDR3 protein, called by TCRdb with MiXCR from the reads. The sample consists of about 64,000 distinct CDR3 sequences, about 26% of them appearing once. Time point denoted: before trial treatment. The source material was PBMCs, sampled before treatment. These receptors all stem from a male donor with rectosigmoid adenocarcinoma.

The chain recombines TRBV28 with TRBJ2-7; D possibly corresponds to TRBD2 (6 bases). Germline V lookup: CDR1 MDHEN, CDR2 SYDVKM. The V and J ends lost 6 bases and 2 bases respectively, with 8 bases between them. This CDR3 has 12 residues. The CDR3 here is CASRGLAYEQYF. CDR3 sequence (DNA): TGTGCCAGCAGGGGACTTGCCTACGAGCAGTACTTC.

This clonotype was seen many times. The chain employs TRBV29-1 and TRBJ2-1; a possible D gene is TRBD1 (5 bases). The germline V gene encodes CDR1 SQVTM and CDR2 ANQGSEA. This CDR3 spans 13 amino acids. Trimming removed 3 bases from V and 4 bases from J, with 10 bases in between. This chain's CDR3 is CSVDRDSYNEQFF. The CDR3 coding sequence is TGCAGCGTTGACCGAGACAGTTACAATGAGCAGTTCTTC.

This clonotype showed up many times. V and J are TRBV7-2 and TRBJ2-6, with D uncertain. Trimming pared 4 bases from V and 4 bases from J, leaving 11 bases between. The germline V gene has CDR1 SGHTA and CDR2 FQGNSA. The length of the CDR3 is 15 residues. The CDR3 region has the DNA TGTGCCAGCAGCTCACTGGGGTCCGGGGCCAACGTCCTGACTTTC. Translation: CASSSLGSGANVLTF.

This clonotype was seen at least ten times. The chain has TRBV11-2 and TRBJ2-7, with 9 bases that match TRBD1. Germline values: CDR1 SGHAT, CDR2 FQNNGV. V shed 4 bases and J 5 bases; nucleotides not matched to a gene: 6. The length of the CDR3 is 14 residues. DNA of the CDR3: TGTGCCAGCAGCTCTCGGACAGGGGTGGACGAGCAGTACTTC. Protein sequence: CASSSRTGVDEQYF. The full variable domain, with the rest looked up from reference TRBV11-2 and TRBJ2-7, is EAGVAQSPRYKIIEKRQSVAFWCNPISGHATLYWYQQILGQGPKLLIQFQNNGVVDDSQLPKDRFSAERLKGVDSTLKIQPAKLEDSAVYLCASSSRTGVDEQYFGPGTRLTVT.

This clonotype was seen a handful of times. A single base is all that separates this from a far larger clone, so a read error is likely. The chain couples TRBV28 to TRBJ2-1, with 7 bases that match TRBD2. The length of the CDR3 is 15 residues. V gave up 4 bases and J gave up 10 bases; unmatched junction bases: 13. From germline, CDR1 is MDHEN and CDR2 SYDVKM. CDR3 DNA sequence: TGTGCCAGCAGTTCACCGAGCGGGAATTGGCACGAGCAGTTCTTC. Protein: CASSSPSGNWHEQFF.

On this clonotype itself: This likely stems from a read error, as it lies one base from a far larger clone. V usage is TRBV24-1 and J usage is TRBJ2-7; TRBD2 agrees at 10 bases. Germline CDR1 is KGHDR and CDR2 is SFDVKD. V was pared by 3 bases and J by 7 bases, with 11 bases of the junction left unmatched. The CDR3 length is 16 residues. In DNA form, the CDR3 reads TGTGCCACCAGTGATCCAGCGGGAGGGCCATATAATGAGCAGTACTTC. Translated: CATSDPAGGPYNEQYF.

This clonotype showed up many times. This chain joins TRBV28 and TRBJ2-1, with D maybe TRBD2 (6 bases). V was shortened by 2 bases and J by 6 bases, with 8 bases between the two germline ends. The CDR3 length is 13 residues. Germline CDR1 MDHEN, CDR2 SYDVKM. The CDR3 nucleotides read TGTGCCAGCAGTTTAGGACTATTCAATGAGCAGTTCTTC. This codes for CASSLGLFNEQFF.

In this sample, this clonotype turned up many times. This sequence joins TRBV18 and TRBJ1-1; 7 bases fit TRBD1. CDR1 and CDR2 (germline): KGHSH, LQKENI. CDR3 length: 14 residues. J gave up 1 base and V 5 bases, and 4 bases lay outside the gene matches. For the CDR3, the DNA is TGTGCCAGCTCATGGGACAGAACGAACACTGAAGCTTTCTTT. It is translated as CASSWDRTNTEAFF. Together with reference TRBV18 and TRBJ1-1, the CDR3 gives the full variable domain: NAGVMQNPRHLVRRRGQEARLRCSPMKGHSHVYWYRQLPEEGLKFMVYLQKENIIDESGMPKERFSAEFPKEGPSILRIQQVVRGDSAAYFCASSWDRTNTEAFFGQGTRLTVV.

This sequence joins TRBV6-2 or TRBV6-3 and TRBJ2-1; 8 bases fit TRBD1. This CDR3 contains 17 residues. The J segment lost 3 bases and the V segment lost 0 bases, leaving 7 bases of the junction unmatched. CDR1 and CDR2 (germline): MNHEY, SVGEGT. The CDR3 loop reads CASSYSPPQGVYNEQFF. DNA of the CDR3: TGTGCCAGCAGTTACTCGCCCCCACAGGGGGTCTACAATGAGCAGTTCTTC.

This clonotype appeared many times. The chain uses TRBV4-3 and TRBJ1-6; D is unresolved. The CDR3 covers 16 residues. Trimming took 0 bases from V and 0 from J, leaving 6 bases between them. Per germline, CDR1 LGHNA and CDR2 YSLEER. This chain's CDR3 is CASSQDRSSYNSPLHF. CDR3 in DNA: TGCGCCAGCAGCCAAGACAGGAGCTCCTATAATTCACCCCTCCACTTT.

This clonotype was detected ten times or more. The rearrangement links TRBV19 to TRBJ2-5; the match to TRBD1 covers 8 bases. Germline CDR1 and CDR2: LNHDA and SQIVND (reference sequence). V lost 3 bases, J lost 7 bases, and 4 bases stayed unmatched. The CDR3 totals 13 residues. CDR3 nucleotide sequence: TGTGCCAGTAGTATGACAGGGGAAACGACCCAGTACTTC. Translating it yields CASSMTGETTQYF. The variable domain in full, with the rest retrieved from reference TRBV19 and TRBJ2-5, is DGGITQSPKYLFRKEGQNVTLSCEQNLNHDAMYWYRQDPGQGLRLIYYSQIVNDFQKGDIAEGYSVSREKKESFPLTVTSAQKNPTAFYLCASSMTGETTQYFGPGTRLLVL.

In this sample, this clonotype turned up a few times. The V and J genes are TRBV5-1 and TRBJ2-1, with 11 bases that match TRBD1. Germline CDR1 and CDR2: SGHRS and YFSETQ. The CDR3 consists of 14 residues. V shed 4 bases and J 6 bases; nucleotides not matched to a gene: 3. CDR3 loop: CASSPGQGGNEQFF. CDR3 in DNA: TGCGCCAGCAGCCCGGGACAGGGGGGCAATGAGCAGTTCTTC.

This clonotype was observed a single time. V is TRBV7-8 and J is TRBJ2-7; TRBD1 is a possible D gene (6 bases). The germline gives CDR1 SGHVS, CDR2 FQNEAQ. This CDR3 has 14 amino acids. V shed 8 bases and J shed 2 bases, with 16 bases lying between them. The CDR3 DNA is TGTGCCAGCGGATGGGCACAGGGACCCTACGAGCAGTACTTC. It codes for CASGWAQGPYEQYF.

This clonotype came up many times. The chain joins TRBV12-3 or TRBV12-4 to TRBJ2-5; D unclear. This CDR3 comprises 14 residues. V lost 2 bases, J lost 5 bases, and 12 bases lay in between. The CDR3 region has the DNA TGTGCCAGCAGTTTATTCCGTAGGTGGGAGACCCAGTACTTC. It is translated as CASSLFRRWETQYF.

This clonotype occurred many times. The V and J genes are TRBV20-1 and TRBJ2-5, with 8 positions matching TRBD2. The V gene's germline CDR1 is DFQATT and CDR2 SNEGSKA (reference sequence). This CDR3 contains 15 residues. J was trimmed by 4 bases and V by 3 bases; bases with no gene match: 10. CDR3 nucleotide sequence: TGCAGTGCTAGCGTGGTTCGGGGGGGTGGAGAGACCCAGTACTTC. Translation gives CSASVVRGGGETQYF.

J is TRBJ2-3 and V is TRBV5-6; D is perhaps TRBD2 (6 bases). Trimming shortened V by 4 bases and J by 2 bases, and 14 bases separated the two germline ends. Germline V CDR1 and CDR2: SGHDT, YYEEEE. The CDR3 is made up of 15 amino acids. CDR3 sequence: CASSLRREYTDTQYF. CDR3 bases: TGTGCCAGCAGCCTACGTCGGGAGTACACAGATACGCAGTATTTT.

This clonotype appeared a few times. The chain uses TRBV5-1 and TRBJ1-5; D is unresolved. CDR1 SGHRS and CDR2 YFSETQ come from the germline V gene. The CDR3 is made up of 14 amino acids. V lost 5 bases and J 7 bases, leaving 16 bases between the germline ends. CDR3 nucleotide sequence: TGCGCCAGCAGTCGAGGCGGGGAAGGGCAGCCCCAGCATTTT. As protein: CASSRGGEGQPQHF.

This clonotype was observed at least ten times. This sequence joins TRBV20-1 and TRBJ2-3, with D unresolved. The CDR3 length is 14 residues. Germline lookup yields CDR1 DFQATT and CDR2 SNEGSKA (reference sequence). V was trimmed by 3 bases and J by 2 bases, leaving 12 bases between them. The CDR3 DNA reads as TGCAGTGCTAGGGACCGGGCCACCACAGATACGCAGTATTTT. Amino acid sequence: CSARDRATTDTQYF.

The chain links TRBV3-1 to TRBJ1-1; D call uncertain. The CDR3 sequence is 12 residues long. The germline V and J ends were trimmed by 2 bases and 8 bases, with 9 bases remaining between them. CDR1 is LGHDT and CDR2 is YNNKEL in the germline V gene (reference sequence). Here the CDR3 reads CASSQFTEEAFF. The CDR3 DNA reads as TGTGCCAGCAGCCAATTCACCGAAGAAGCTTTCTTT.

CDR3 DNA sequence: TGTGCCACCAGATTAAGACAAGGGGCCTACGAGCAGTACTTC. Residues: CATRLRQGAYEQYF. The chain combines TRBV28 with TRBJ2-7, with D perhaps matching TRBD1 (5 bases). Trimming stripped 10 bases from V and 2 bases from J, with 18 bases between. This CDR3 has 14 amino acids. Looked up from germline, CDR1 is MDHEN and CDR2 is SYDVKM.

This clonotype was counted many times. This chain joins TRBV7-9 and TRBJ2-7; 9 bases are shared with TRBD1. V lost 5 bases to trimming and J lost 0 bases; unmatched junction nucleotides: 5. Germline V gives CDR1 SEHNR, CDR2 FQNEAQ (reference sequence). There are 15 residues in the CDR3. In DNA form, the CDR3 reads TGTGCCAGCAGCCGCGACAGGGGGAGCTCCTACGAGCAGTACTTC. Amino acids: CASSRDRGSSYEQYF.

This clonotype came up many times. The rearrangement uses TRBV7-9 and TRBJ2-7; the D gene is possibly TRBD1 (6 bases). The CDR3 length is 16 residues. CDR1 and CDR2 from the germline V gene are SEHNR and FQNEAQ (reference sequence). Trimming removed 1 base from V and 3 bases from J, with 16 bases in between. The CDR3 is CASSLGGRGPNYEQYF. The CDR3, as DNA: TGTGCCAGCAGCTTAGGGGGCAGGGGACCGAACTACGAGCAGTACTTC. The whole variable domain, filled in from reference TRBV7-9 and TRBJ2-7, reads DTGVSQNPRHKITKRGQNVTFRCDPISEHNRLYWYRQTLGQGPEFLTYFQNEAQLEKSRLLSDRFSAERPKGSFSTLEIQRTEQGDSAMYLCASSLGGRGPNYEQYFGPGTRLTVT.

The chain uses TRBV29-1 and TRBJ1-3; D unresolved. The CDR3 consists of 15 residues. V gave up 4 bases and J gave up 0 bases, with 13 bases separating them. The V gene's germline CDR1 is SQVTM and CDR2 ANQGSEA. The CDR3 here is CSVVLVTASGNTIYF. In DNA form, the CDR3 reads TGCAGCGTTGTTTTAGTGACGGCCTCTGGAAACACCATATATTTT. The full variable domain, its missing parts supplied by reference TRBV29-1 and TRBJ1-3, is SAVISQKPSRDICQRGTSLTIQCQVDSQVTMMFWYRQQPGQSLTLIATANQGSEATYESGFVIDKFPISRPNLTFSTLTVSNMSPEDSSIYLCSVVLVTASGNTIYFGEGSWLTVV.

The chain joins TRBV5-8 to TRBJ2-7; TRBD1 aligns across 11 bases. The CDR3 covers 13 residues. Looked up from germline, CDR1 is SGHTS and CDR2 is YDEGEE. Trimming removed 3 bases from V and 6 bases from J; junction bases left unmatched: 2. The CDR3 loop reads CASSWGTGGEQYF. CDR3 sequence (DNA): TGTGCCAGCAGCTGGGGGACAGGGGGCGAGCAGTACTTC.

This clonotype was seen repeatedly, ten times or more. The J gene is TRBJ1-5, the V gene TRBV16, with TRBD1 as a possible D gene (6 bases). This CDR3 spans 15 amino acids. V lost 0 bases to trimming and J lost 4 bases, with 10 bases between them. Germline lookup yields CDR1 KGHSY and CDR2 FQNENV. CDR3 bases: TGTGCCAGCAGCCAATCGGGGAGGGGGAATCAGCCCCAGCATTTT. Translation: CASSQSGRGNQPQHF.

This clonotype was seen at least ten times. CDR3 sequence (DNA): TGTGCCAGCAGCCCCAACCGGGACACAAGATACAATGAGCAGTTCTTC. It encodes CASSPNRDTRYNEQFF. V usage is TRBV7-2 and J usage is TRBJ2-1; D is possibly TRBD1 (6 bases). This CDR3 is built from 16 residues. Germline CDR1 and CDR2: SGHTA and FQGNSA. V was shortened by 5 bases and J by 4 bases, with 18 bases between the two germline ends.

This clonotype was recorded many times. The CDR3, as DNA: TGCGCCAGCAGCCAAGATGCCCCCGCGGGGAGCACAGATACGCAGTATTTT. Protein sequence: CASSQDAPAGSTDTQYF. The chain is built from TRBV4-3 and TRBJ2-3; weak D call: TRBD2 (6 bases). CDR1 and CDR2 (germline): LGHNA, YSLEER. The length of the CDR3 is 17 residues. V was shortened by 0 bases and J by 0 bases, with 13 bases between the two germline ends.

Points on this clonotype: It is likely a read error: a sequence one base away is far more abundant. J is TRBJ2-3 and V is TRBV13; no clear D. Germline values: CDR1 PRHDT, CDR2 FYEKMQ (reference sequence). The V and J ends lost 7 bases and 0 bases respectively, with 17 bases between them. The CDR3 has 16 amino acids. The CDR3 sequence: CASTLQAGRSTDTQYF. The CDR3 DNA reads as TGTGCCAGCACCTTGCAGGCAGGACGTAGCACAGATACGCAGTATTTT.